The clone carrying this TCR beta chain was recorded a few times. Its antigen is undetermined. Through a sample-barcoded 5' primer and a J-beta primer mix, a second PCR was run for 7 to 11 cycles. A template-switch adaptor that had 12 random nucleotides put a tag on each cDNA molecule. In TCRdb, the 5' RACE reads were re-called with MiXCR into one record per CDR3 protein. Of around 1,500,000 distinct CDR3 sequences detected, 25% to 30% appear once; the ten largest clones hold about 7.7%. Germline CDR1 SGHNT, CDR2 YYREEE (reference sequence). CDR3 length: 15 residues. J was trimmed by 8 bases and V by 3 bases; bases with no gene match: 10. These data come from a study of blood T cells in healthy people across ages. Study-level information: About one barcoded TCR beta cDNA was captured per two T cells.

Study-wide results and caveats: What prevented conclusive comparison of naive and antigen-experienced cells was that PBMCs were unsorted.

Sequencing was carried out using blood. The sequence derives from a woman aged 30 to 39 in good health. The J gene is TRBJ2-4, the V gene TRBV5-4; TRBD1 agrees at 8 bases. The CDR3 sequence: CASSSQGAKGDIQYF. The CDR3 DNA reads TGTGCCAGCAGCTCGCAGGGGGCTAAGGGCGACATTCAGTACTTC.